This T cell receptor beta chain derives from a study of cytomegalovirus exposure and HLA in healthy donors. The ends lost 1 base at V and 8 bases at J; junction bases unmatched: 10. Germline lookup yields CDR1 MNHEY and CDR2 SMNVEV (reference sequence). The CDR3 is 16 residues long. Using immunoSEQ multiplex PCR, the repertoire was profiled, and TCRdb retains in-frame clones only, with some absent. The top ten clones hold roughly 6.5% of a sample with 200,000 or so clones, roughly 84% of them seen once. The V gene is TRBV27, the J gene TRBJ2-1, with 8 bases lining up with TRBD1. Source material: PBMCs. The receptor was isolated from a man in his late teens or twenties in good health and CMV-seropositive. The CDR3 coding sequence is TGTGCCAGCAGTTTATTCTTCCAGGGGGCCGGGGATGAGCAGTTCTTC. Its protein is CASSLFFQGAGDEQFF.